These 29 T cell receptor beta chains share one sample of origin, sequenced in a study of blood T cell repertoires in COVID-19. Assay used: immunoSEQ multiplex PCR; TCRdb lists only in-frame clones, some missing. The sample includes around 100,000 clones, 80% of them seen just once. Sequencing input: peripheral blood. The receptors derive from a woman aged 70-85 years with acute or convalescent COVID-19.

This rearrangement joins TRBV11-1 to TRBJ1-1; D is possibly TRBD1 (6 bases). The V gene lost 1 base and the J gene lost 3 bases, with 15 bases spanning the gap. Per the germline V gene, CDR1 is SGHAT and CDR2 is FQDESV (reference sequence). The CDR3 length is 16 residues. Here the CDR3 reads CASSLEQGAPYTEAFF. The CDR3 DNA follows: TGTGCCAGCAGCTTAGAACAGGGAGCTCCGTACACTGAAGCTTTCTTT.

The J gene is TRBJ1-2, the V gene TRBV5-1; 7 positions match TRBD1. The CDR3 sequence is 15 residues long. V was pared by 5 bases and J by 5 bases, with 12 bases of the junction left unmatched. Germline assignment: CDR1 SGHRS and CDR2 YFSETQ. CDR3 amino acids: CASRIESGTAYGYTF. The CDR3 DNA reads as TGCGCCAGCAGGATAGAATCCGGGACAGCGTATGGCTACACCTTC.

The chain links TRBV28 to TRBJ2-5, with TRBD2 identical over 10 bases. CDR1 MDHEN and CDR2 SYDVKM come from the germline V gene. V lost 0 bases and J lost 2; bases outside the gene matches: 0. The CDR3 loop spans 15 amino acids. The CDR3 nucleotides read TGTGCCAGCAGTTTATGGACTAGCGGGCAAGAGACCCAGTACTTC. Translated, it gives CASSLWTSGQETQYF. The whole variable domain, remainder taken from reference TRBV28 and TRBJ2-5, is DVKVTQSSRYLVKRTGEKVFLECVQDMDHENMFWYRQDPGLGLRLIYFSYDVKMKEKGDIPEGYSVSREKKERFSLILESASTNQTSMYLCASSLWTSGQETQYFGPGTRLLVL.

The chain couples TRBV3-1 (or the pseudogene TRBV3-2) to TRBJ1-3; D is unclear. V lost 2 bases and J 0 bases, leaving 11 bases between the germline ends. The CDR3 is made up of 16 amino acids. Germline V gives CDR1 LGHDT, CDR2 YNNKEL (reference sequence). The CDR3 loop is CASSQHAIFSGNTIYF. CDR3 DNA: TGTGCCAGCAGCCAACACGCGATCTTCTCTGGAAACACCATATATTTT.

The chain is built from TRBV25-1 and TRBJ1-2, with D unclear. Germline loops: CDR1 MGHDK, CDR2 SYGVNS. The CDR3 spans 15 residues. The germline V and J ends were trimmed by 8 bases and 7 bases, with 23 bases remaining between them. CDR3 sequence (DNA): TGTGCCAGCCAGAGGAGCGTTAGTTTATCCGCTGGCTACACCTTC. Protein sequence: CASQRSVSLSAGYTF.

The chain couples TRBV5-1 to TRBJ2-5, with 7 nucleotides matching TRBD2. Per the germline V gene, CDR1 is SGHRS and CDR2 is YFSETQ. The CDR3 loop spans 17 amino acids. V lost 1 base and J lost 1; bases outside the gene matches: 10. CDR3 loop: CASSLSGPGGLQETQYF. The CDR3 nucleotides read TGCGCCAGCAGCTTGAGCGGGCCGGGGGGACTCCAAGAGACCCAGTACTTC.

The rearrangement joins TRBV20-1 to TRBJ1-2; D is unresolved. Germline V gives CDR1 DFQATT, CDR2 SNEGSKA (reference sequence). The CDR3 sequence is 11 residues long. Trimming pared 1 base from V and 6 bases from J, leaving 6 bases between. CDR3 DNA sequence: TGCAGTGCTAGAGCCGGGAATGGCTACACCTTC. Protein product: CSARAGNGYTF.

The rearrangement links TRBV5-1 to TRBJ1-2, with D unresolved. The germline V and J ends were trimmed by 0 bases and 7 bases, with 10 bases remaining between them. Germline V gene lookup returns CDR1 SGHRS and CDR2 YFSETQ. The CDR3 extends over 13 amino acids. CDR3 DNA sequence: TGCGCCAGCAGCTTGGCCCAGTCTAGTGGCTACACCTTC. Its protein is CASSLAQSSGYTF. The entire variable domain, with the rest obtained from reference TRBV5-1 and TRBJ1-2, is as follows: KAGVTQTPRYLIKTRGQQVTLSCSPISGHRSVSWYQQTPGQGLQFLFEYFSETQRNKGNFPGRFSGRQFSNSRSEMNVSTLELGDSALYLCASSLAQSSGYTFGSGTRLTVV.

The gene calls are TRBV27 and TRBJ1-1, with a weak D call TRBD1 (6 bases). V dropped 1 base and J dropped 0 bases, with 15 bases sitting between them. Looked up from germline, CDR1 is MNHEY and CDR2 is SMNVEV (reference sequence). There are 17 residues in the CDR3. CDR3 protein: CASSLYAAGAMNTEAFF. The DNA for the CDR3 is TGTGCCAGCAGTTTATATGCCGCAGGGGCGATGAACACTGAAGCTTTCTTT.

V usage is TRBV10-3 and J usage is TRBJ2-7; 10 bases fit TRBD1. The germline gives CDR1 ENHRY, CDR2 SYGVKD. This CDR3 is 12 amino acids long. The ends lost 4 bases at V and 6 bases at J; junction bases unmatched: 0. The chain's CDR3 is CAISGDRGEQYF. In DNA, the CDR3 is TGTGCCATCAGTGGGGACAGGGGCGAGCAGTACTTC.

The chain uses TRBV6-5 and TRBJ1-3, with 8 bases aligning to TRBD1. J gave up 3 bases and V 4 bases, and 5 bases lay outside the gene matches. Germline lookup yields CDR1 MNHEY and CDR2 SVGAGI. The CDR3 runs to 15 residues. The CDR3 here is CASSSGQGSGNTIYF. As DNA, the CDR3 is TGTGCCAGCAGTTCTGGACAGGGTAGTGGAAACACCATATATTTT.

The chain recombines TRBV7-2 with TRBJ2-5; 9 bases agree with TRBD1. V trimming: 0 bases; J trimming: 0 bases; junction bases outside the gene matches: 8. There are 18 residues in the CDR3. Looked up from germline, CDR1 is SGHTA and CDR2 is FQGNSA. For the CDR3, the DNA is TGTGCCAGCAGCTTAGCCCGAACAGGGGGCCCGTACCAAGAGACCCAGTACTTC. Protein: CASSLARTGGPYQETQYF.

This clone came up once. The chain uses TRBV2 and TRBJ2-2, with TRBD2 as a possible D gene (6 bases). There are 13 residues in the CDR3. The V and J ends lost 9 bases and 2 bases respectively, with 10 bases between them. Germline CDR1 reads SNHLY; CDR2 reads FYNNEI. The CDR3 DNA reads TGTGCCAGAAAACTAGCTAACACCGGGGAGCTGTTTTTT. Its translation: CARKLANTGELFF.

CDR3 nucleotides: TGTGCCAGTAGTATCAGTAGGGGGCGGAACACTGAAGCTTTCTTT. Protein: CASSISRGRNTEAFF. The chain has TRBV19 and TRBJ1-1; 7 bases align to TRBD1. V shed 3 bases and J 1 base; nucleotides not matched to a gene: 5. The germline V gene has CDR1 LNHDA and CDR2 SQIVND (reference sequence). CDR3 size: 15 residues.

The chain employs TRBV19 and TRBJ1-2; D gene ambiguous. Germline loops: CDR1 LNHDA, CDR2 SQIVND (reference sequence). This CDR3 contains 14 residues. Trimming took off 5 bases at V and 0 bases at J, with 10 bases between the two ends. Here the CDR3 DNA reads TGTGCCAGTAGTGCCTCAGGTTCTAACTATGGCTACACCTTC. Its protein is CASSASGSNYGYTF.

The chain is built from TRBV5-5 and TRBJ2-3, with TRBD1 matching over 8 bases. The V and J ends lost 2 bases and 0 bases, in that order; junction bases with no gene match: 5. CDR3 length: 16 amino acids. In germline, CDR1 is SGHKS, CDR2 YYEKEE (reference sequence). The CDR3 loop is CASSFQGQASTDTQYF. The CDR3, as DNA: TGTGCCAGCAGCTTTCAGGGACAGGCCAGCACAGATACGCAGTATTTT.

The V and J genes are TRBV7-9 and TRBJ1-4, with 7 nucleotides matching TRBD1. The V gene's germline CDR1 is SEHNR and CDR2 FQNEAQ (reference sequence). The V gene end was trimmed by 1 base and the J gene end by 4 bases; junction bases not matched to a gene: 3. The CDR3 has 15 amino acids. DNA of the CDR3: TGTGCCAGCAGCTTAGTGGGACAGAGTAATGAAAAACTGTTTTTT. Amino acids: CASSLVGQSNEKLFF.

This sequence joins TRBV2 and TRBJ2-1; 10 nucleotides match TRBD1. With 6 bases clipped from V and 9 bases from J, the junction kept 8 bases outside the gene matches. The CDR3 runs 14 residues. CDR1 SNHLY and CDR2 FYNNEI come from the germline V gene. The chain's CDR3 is CASRAGQGRAEQFF. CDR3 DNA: TGTGCCAGCAGGGCGGGACAGGGGAGGGCTGAGCAGTTCTTC.

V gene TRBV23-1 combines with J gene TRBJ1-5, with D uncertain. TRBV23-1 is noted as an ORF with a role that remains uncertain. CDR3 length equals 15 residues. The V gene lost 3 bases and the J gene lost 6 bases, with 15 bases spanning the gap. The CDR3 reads CASSQQPTSGQPQHF. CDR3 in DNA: TGCGCCAGCAGTCAGCAGCCAACATCGGGTCAGCCCCAGCATTTT.

CDR3: CASSQDAYRADTQYF. DNA of the CDR3: TGCGCCAGCAGCCAAGACGCCTACCGCGCCGATACGCAGTATTTT. This chain connects TRBV4-1 to TRBJ2-3; D not certain. V was cut by 0 bases and J by 6 bases, with 13 bases left in between. The CDR3 contains 15 residues. The V gene's germline CDR1 is MGHRA and CDR2 YSYEKL.

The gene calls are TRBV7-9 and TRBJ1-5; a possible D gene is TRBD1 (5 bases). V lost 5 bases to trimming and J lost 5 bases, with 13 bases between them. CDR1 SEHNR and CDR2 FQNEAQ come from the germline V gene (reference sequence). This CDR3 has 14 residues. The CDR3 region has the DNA TGTGCCAGCAGCCCCGCAGGGTCAGATCAGCCCCAGCATTTT. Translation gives CASSPAGSDQPQHF.

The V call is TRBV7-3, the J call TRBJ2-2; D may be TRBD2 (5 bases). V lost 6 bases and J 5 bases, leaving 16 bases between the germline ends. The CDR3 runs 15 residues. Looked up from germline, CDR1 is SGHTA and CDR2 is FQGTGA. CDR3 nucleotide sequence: TGTGCCAGCAGTCCCAGGCTCCGGGGTACCGGGGAGCTGTTTTTT. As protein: CASSPRLRGTGELFF.

CDR3 residues: CASSLGSAGGSETQYF. DNA of the CDR3: TGTGCCAGCAGCTTAGGGTCAGCGGGGGGTTCAGAGACCCAGTACTTC. The chain uses TRBV11-2 and TRBJ2-5; 9 bases fit TRBD2. The germline V gene has CDR1 SGHAT and CDR2 FQNNGV. Germline trimming cut 1 base from V and 4 bases from J; bases unmatched to any gene: 7. There are 16 residues in the CDR3.

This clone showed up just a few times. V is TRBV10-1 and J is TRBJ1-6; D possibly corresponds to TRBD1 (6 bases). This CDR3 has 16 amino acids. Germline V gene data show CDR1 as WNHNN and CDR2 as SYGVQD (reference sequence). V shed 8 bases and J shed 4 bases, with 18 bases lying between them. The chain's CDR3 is CASPRVVRGYNSPLHF. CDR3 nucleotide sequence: TGCGCCAGCCCACGTGTCGTCAGGGGTTATAATTCACCCCTCCACTTT.

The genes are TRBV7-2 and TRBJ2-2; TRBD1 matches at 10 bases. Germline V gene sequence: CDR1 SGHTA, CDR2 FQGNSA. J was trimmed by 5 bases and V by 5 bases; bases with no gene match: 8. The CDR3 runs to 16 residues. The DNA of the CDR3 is TGTGCCAGCAGCCTGCGACAGGGGGCATTGACCGGGGAGCTGTTTTTT. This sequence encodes CASSLRQGALTGELFF.

The CDR3 nucleotides read TGTGCCAGCAGCGTAATAATACAGGGGTTCACTGAAGCTTTCTTT. It codes for CASSVIIQGFTEAFF. The chain combines TRBV9 with TRBJ1-1, with 7 bases aligning to TRBD1. The germline V gene encodes CDR1 SGDLS and CDR2 YYNGEE. The CDR3 runs to 15 residues. With 1 base clipped from V and 4 bases from J, the junction kept 7 bases outside the gene matches.

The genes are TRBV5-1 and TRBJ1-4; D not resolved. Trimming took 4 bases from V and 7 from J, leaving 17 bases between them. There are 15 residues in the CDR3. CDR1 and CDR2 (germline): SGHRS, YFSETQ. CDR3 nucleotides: TGCGCCAGCAGCCTGGACGGAGCGATGGGTGAAAAACTGTTTTTT. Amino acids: CASSLDGAMGEKLFF.

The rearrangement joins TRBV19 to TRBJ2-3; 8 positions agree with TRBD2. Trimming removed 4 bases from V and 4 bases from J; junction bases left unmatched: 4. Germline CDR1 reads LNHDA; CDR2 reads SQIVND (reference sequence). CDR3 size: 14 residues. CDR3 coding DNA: TGTGCCAGTAGTAGGGCGGGGGGCGCAGATACGCAGTATTTT. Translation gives CASSRAGGADTQYF.

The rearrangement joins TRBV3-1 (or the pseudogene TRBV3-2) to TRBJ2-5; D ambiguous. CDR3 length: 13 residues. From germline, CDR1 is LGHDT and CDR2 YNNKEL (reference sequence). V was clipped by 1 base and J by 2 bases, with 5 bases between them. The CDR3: CASSQGRQETQYF. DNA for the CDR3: TGTGCCAGCAGCCAAGGCAGGCAAGAGACCCAGTACTTC.